The present T cell receptor beta chain was sequenced within a study of Tregs in tolerant kidney transplant recipients. Generated by immunoSEQ multiplex PCR, the TCRdb table keeps only in-frame clones and is missing some. The sample lists more than 15,000 clones, more than 80% occurring once. This CDR3 is 15 amino acids long. The V end was cut by 2 bases, the J end by 7 bases, with 18 bases between. Germline assignment: CDR1 MNHEY and CDR2 SVGAGI. This chain connects TRBV6-5 to TRBJ2-7; D not resolved. Sequencing was carried out using CD8+ T cells from blood. The TCR originated in a human donor in good health. CDR3 loop: CASSYNPQFSPEQYF. In nucleotides, the CDR3 is TGTGCCAGCAGTTACAATCCGCAATTTTCGCCTGAGCAGTACTTC.